These 29 T cell receptor beta chains originate from one sample sequenced in a study of a mutant IDH1 vaccine in newly diagnosed glioma. The method was immunoSEQ multiplex PCR; TCRdb's version includes in-frame clones alone and lacks a portion of them. The data contain about 32,000 clones, roughly 82% of them singletons. Specified time point: baseline, week 1 (first vaccination visit). Documented treatment: pre-vaccination baseline after standard-of-care therapy. The sample consisted of PBMCs, taken from a glioma patient treated with radiotherapy, temozolomide or both. These receptors all come from a man aged 25-45 years with glioma.

The genes are TRBV19 and TRBJ1-5; D is perhaps TRBD1 (6 bases). The CDR3 runs to 15 residues. Trimming took off 5 bases at V and 5 bases at J, with 16 bases between the two ends. Per germline, CDR1 LNHDA and CDR2 SQIVND (reference sequence). The CDR3 region has the DNA TGTGCCAGTAGTCCATCCTCGGGGGGGCATCAGCCCCAGCATTTT. The encoded protein is CASSPSSGGHQPQHF. Together with reference TRBV19 and TRBJ1-5, the CDR3 gives the full variable domain: DGGITQSPKYLFRKEGQNVTLSCEQNLNHDAMYWYRQDPGQGLRLIYYSQIVNDFQKGDIAEGYSVSREKKESFPLTVTSAQKNPTAFYLCASSPSSGGHQPQHFGDGTRLSIL.

The chain combines TRBV14 with TRBJ2-7; 7 bases map to TRBD1. Germline V gene sequence: CDR1 SGHDN, CDR2 FVKESK. The CDR3 length is 15 residues. The V and J ends lost 1 base and 0 bases, in that order; junction bases with no gene match: 3. The CDR3 region is CASSQGDRNSYEQYF. The CDR3 coding sequence is TGTGCCAGCAGCCAAGGGGACAGAAACTCCTACGAGCAGTACTTC.

The chain recombines TRBV9 with TRBJ2-7, with 7 bases aligning to TRBD1. The V and J ends lost 4 bases and 6 bases, in that order; junction bases with no gene match: 10. This CDR3 is built from 14 residues. The V gene's germline CDR1 is SGDLS and CDR2 YYNGEE. The CDR3 DNA reads TGTGCCAGCAGCCTCGACAGGGAACGGTCCGAGCAGTACTTC. This encodes CASSLDRERSEQYF. The variable domain in full, with the rest retrieved from reference TRBV9 and TRBJ2-7, is DSGVTQTPKHLITATGQRVTLRCSPRSGDLSVYWYQQSLDQGLQFLIQYYNGEERAKGNILERFSAQQFPDLHSELNLSSLELGDSALYFCASSLDRERSEQYFGPGTRLTVT.

The rearrangement links TRBV28 to TRBJ2-7, with 12 positions matching TRBD2. The junction had 8 bases not matched to a gene; V was cut back by 6 bases and J by 2 bases. The CDR3 covers 16 residues. Germline V gene lookup returns CDR1 MDHEN and CDR2 SYDVKM. The chain's CDR3 is CASSPPGLAGTYEQYF. The DNA of the CDR3 is TGTGCCAGCAGCCCCCCCGGACTAGCGGGAACCTACGAGCAGTACTTC.

This clone was recorded a few times. The chain recombines TRBV7-2 with TRBJ1-2; D uncertain. The V end lost 4 bases, the J end lost 4 bases, and 10 bases lay between the germline ends. In germline, CDR1 is SGHTA, CDR2 FQGNSA. CDR3 length equals 13 residues. The CDR3 bases are TGTGCCAGCAGCTCTGGGCAGACCTATGGCTACACCTTC. Translating it yields CASSSGQTYGYTF.

The V gene is TRBV5-1, the J gene TRBJ1-3; 8 bases are a match to TRBD1. Germline loops: CDR1 SGHRS, CDR2 YFSETQ. V was clipped by 4 bases and J by 0 bases; unmatched bases: 3. The CDR3 is 15 residues long. The CDR3 is CASSVGTGSGNTIYF. The CDR3 nucleotides are TGCGCCAGCAGCGTTGGGACAGGCTCTGGAAACACCATATATTTT.

In this sample, this clone turned up once. V gene TRBV15 combines with J gene TRBJ2-2, with 10 bases fitting TRBD1. This CDR3 spans 15 amino acids. Germline assignment: CDR1 LNHNV and CDR2 YYDKDF (reference sequence). The V and J ends lost 5 bases and 3 bases, in that order; junction bases with no gene match: 3. The CDR3 region has the DNA TGTGCCACCAGCTTCGGACAGGGGGACACCGGGGAGCTGTTTTTT. The encoded protein is CATSFGQGDTGELFF. The full variable domain, with the rest looked up from reference TRBV15 and TRBJ2-2, is DAMVIQNPRYQVTQFGKPVTLSCSQTLNHNVMYWYQQKSSQAPKLLFHYYDKDFNNEADTPDNFQSRRPNTSFCFLDIRSPGLGDTAMYLCATSFGQGDTGELFFGEGSRLTVL.

V gene TRBV6-5 combines with J gene TRBJ2-7, with D perhaps matching TRBD1 (6 bases). This CDR3 is built from 12 residues. Looked up from germline, CDR1 is MNHEY and CDR2 is SVGAGI. Trimming shortened V by 10 bases and J by 2 bases, and 12 bases separated the two germline ends. In nucleotides, the CDR3 is TGTGCCACTCAGGGGTCTCCCTACGAGCAGTACTTC. Translated: CATQGSPYEQYF.

The genes are TRBV6-6 and TRBJ2-1; D unclear. Trimming left V 6 bases short and J 3 bases short, with 12 bases between. Germline V gives CDR1 MNHNY, CDR2 SVGAGI (reference sequence). The CDR3 covers 14 residues. The CDR3 region has the DNA TGTGCCAGCAGGGAATCCACGGTCTACAATGAGCAGTTCTTC. Translation gives CASRESTVYNEQFF.

The genes are TRBV19 and TRBJ1-4; D not certain. The CDR3 is 15 residues long. V lost 3 bases, J lost 0 bases, and 8 bases lay in between. In germline, CDR1 is LNHDA, CDR2 SQIVND (reference sequence). DNA for the CDR3: TGTGCCAGTAGTATTAGGGTTGCAACTAATGAAAAACTGTTTTTT. It codes for CASSIRVATNEKLFF.

In nucleotides, the CDR3 is TGCGCCAGCAGCCAATCAGGGGAGGAAAAACTGTTTTTT. Its protein is CASSQSGEEKLFF. The J gene is TRBJ1-4, the V gene TRBV4-1, with a possible D match to TRBD1 (6 bases). The V and J ends lost 2 bases and 8 bases respectively, with 9 bases between them. CDR3 length equals 13 residues. Germline CDR1 and CDR2: MGHRA and YSYEKL.

The chain recombines TRBV6-5 with TRBJ1-2; maybe TRBD1 (5 bases). The CDR3 has 14 residues. Trimming took 6 bases from V and 4 from J, leaving 15 bases between them. From germline, CDR1 is MNHEY and CDR2 SVGAGI. Here the CDR3 reads CASSPARGGYGYTF. The DNA for the CDR3 is TGTGCCAGCAGCCCTGCCCGGGGGGGCTATGGCTACACCTTC.

V is TRBV9 and J is TRBJ2-5; D is unresolved. CDR1 SGDLS and CDR2 YYNGEE come from the germline V gene. Trimming removed 0 bases from V and 3 bases from J, with 6 bases in between. The CDR3 runs 13 residues. CDR3: CASSVDPKETQYF. The CDR3 DNA reads TGTGCCAGCAGCGTAGATCCGAAAGAGACCCAGTACTTC.

CDR3 in DNA: TGTGCCAGCAGGCCATTATTCGTAAGCGGCTACACCTTC. This gives the protein CASRPLFVSGYTF. The gene calls are TRBV28 and TRBJ1-2, with unresolved D. This CDR3 has 13 amino acids. CDR1 and CDR2 (germline): MDHEN, SYDVKM. Trimming removed 6 bases at V and 8 bases at J, with 16 bases between.

The chain uses TRBV6-1 and TRBJ1-5; D is unclear. CDR3 length: 16 amino acids. Germline CDR1 reads MNHNS; CDR2 reads SASEGT. V gave up 0 bases and J gave up 3 bases, with 12 bases separating them. CDR3 bases: TGTGCCAGCAGTGAAGCGATGGGTGGGGACAATCAGCCCCAGCATTTT. Translated: CASSEAMGGDNQPQHF.

The V call is TRBV30, the J call TRBJ1-1; a possible D gene is TRBD1 (5 bases). Germline CDR1 reads GTSNPN; CDR2 reads SVGIG (reference sequence). V was clipped by 0 bases and J by 4 bases, with 18 bases between them. This CDR3 is built from 16 residues. The CDR3 sequence is CAWSVMRGSKSTEAFF. The DNA of the CDR3 is TGTGCCTGGAGTGTAATGAGGGGAAGTAAGAGCACTGAAGCTTTCTTT.

The chain employs TRBV5-1 and TRBJ2-7; perhaps TRBD1 as D (6 bases). CDR3 length: 15 residues. The germline V gene encodes CDR1 SGHRS and CDR2 YFSETQ. Trimming left V 4 bases short and J 3 bases short, with 17 bases between. CDR3: CASSPSTGGGYEQYF. The CDR3 DNA follows: TGCGCCAGCAGCCCCTCGACAGGAGGCGGCTACGAGCAGTACTTC.

This sequence joins TRBV15 and TRBJ2-3, with 16 bases matching TRBD2. Germline trimming cut 0 bases from V and 2 bases from J; bases unmatched to any gene: 5. The CDR3 is made up of 19 amino acids. Germline-derived CDR1 and CDR2 are LNHNV and YYDKDF (reference sequence). In DNA form, the CDR3 reads TGTGCCACCAGCAGAGAGGGACTAGCGGGAGGGCCTTACACAGATACGCAGTATTTT. This encodes CATSREGLAGGPYTDTQYF.

The chain combines TRBV7-3 with TRBJ1-6, with D perhaps matching TRBD1 (6 bases). The V gene lost 5 bases and the J gene lost 9 bases, with 17 bases spanning the gap. The CDR3 consists of 15 residues. Germline CDR1 is SGHTA and CDR2 is FQGTGA. CDR3 sequence reads: CASSLGTSGTSPLHF. CDR3 nucleotide sequence: TGTGCCAGCAGCCTCGGGACAAGCGGAACTTCACCCCTCCACTTT.

V and J are TRBV7-9 and TRBJ1-1, with D possibly TRBD1 on 5 matching bases. This CDR3 spans 14 amino acids. Per the germline V gene, CDR1 is SEHNR and CDR2 is FQNEAQ (reference sequence). The germline V and J ends were trimmed by 4 bases and 7 bases, with 16 bases remaining between them. CDR3 protein: CASSSPGTTFEAFF. The DNA of the CDR3 is TGTGCCAGCAGCTCACCCGGGACCACTTTTGAAGCTTTCTTT.

This chain uses TRBV30 with TRBJ1-1; 9 positions match TRBD1. This CDR3 has 13 amino acids. From germline, CDR1 is GTSNPN and CDR2 SVGIG (reference sequence). Unmatched junction bases numbered 4, after V lost 1 base and J lost 7 bases. This CDR3 is CAWSGTGGFEAFF. CDR3 nucleotides: TGTGCCTGGAGTGGAACAGGGGGCTTTGAAGCTTTCTTT.

The rearrangement uses TRBV11-3 and TRBJ2-1; 7 bases fit TRBD2. V gave up 5 bases and J gave up 8 bases; unmatched junction bases: 12. The CDR3 runs 15 residues. Germline CDR1 is SGHNT and CDR2 is YENEEA. The CDR3 region has the DNA TGTGCCAGCAGCCGTGGCGTCGGGGAGGGCGATGAGCAGTTCTTC. Residues: CASSRGVGEGDEQFF.

This clone was seen once. CDR3 nucleotides: TGTGCCAGCAGCGCGGCTGGGACCGAGAGCTCCTACGAGCAGTACTTC. Its protein product is CASSAAGTESSYEQYF. The rearrangement links TRBV5-5 to TRBJ2-7, with D tentatively TRBD1 or TRBD2 (5 bases each). This CDR3 contains 16 residues. With 4 bases removed from V and 0 bases from J, the gap between germline ends came to 17 bases. Germline CDR1 SGHKS, CDR2 YYEKEE (reference sequence).

The chain joins TRBV5-1 to TRBJ2-2; 8 positions match TRBD2. The CDR3 length is 17 residues. Germline CDR1 and CDR2: SGHRS and YFSETQ. The ends lost 0 bases at V and 0 bases at J; junction bases unmatched: 4. The CDR3 coding sequence is TGCGCCAGCAGCTTGGACAGCGGGAGAACGAACACCGGGGAGCTGTTTTTT. Translated: CASSLDSGRTNTGELFF.

V and J are TRBV5-1 and TRBJ1-2, with a weak D call TRBD1 (5 bases). CDR1 is SGHRS, CDR2 YFSETQ, per germline. There are 13 residues in the CDR3. V lost 0 bases and J lost 8, with 11 bases in between. This CDR3 is CASSLAVRGGYTF. The DNA for the CDR3 is TGCGCCAGCAGCTTGGCAGTGAGGGGCGGCTACACCTTC.

V and J are TRBV7-9 and TRBJ2-5; D perhaps matches TRBD2 (6 bases). Trimming shortened V by 5 bases and J by 5 bases, and 15 bases separated the two germline ends. CDR1 is SEHNR and CDR2 is FQNEAQ in the germline V gene (reference sequence). This CDR3 spans 14 amino acids. The CDR3 DNA reads as TGTGCCAGCAGCCCCACGGAGGGGAAGGAGACCCAGTACTTC. Translated, it gives CASSPTEGKETQYF.

Only one count was recorded for this clone. V and J are TRBV5-1 and TRBJ1-2; 8 bases line up with TRBD1. Unmatched junction bases numbered 2, after V lost 0 bases and J lost 4 bases. Germline lookup yields CDR1 SGHRS and CDR2 YFSETQ. CDR3 size: 14 residues. CDR3: CASSLGQGIYGYTF. Written as DNA, the CDR3 is TGCGCCAGCAGCTTGGGACAGGGGATCTATGGCTACACCTTC. Using reference TRBV5-1 and TRBJ1-2 for the parts outside the CDR3, the full variable domain is KAGVTQTPRYLIKTRGQQVTLSCSPISGHRSVSWYQQTPGQGLQFLFEYFSETQRNKGNFPGRFSGRQFSNSRSEMNVSTLELGDSALYLCASSLGQGIYGYTFGSGTRLTVV.

J is TRBJ1-3 and V is TRBV5-4; D not resolved. Germline-derived CDR1 and CDR2 are SGHNT and YYREEE (reference sequence). CDR3 length equals 15 residues. V was pared by 4 bases and J by 1 base, with 12 bases between. CDR3 coding DNA: TGTGCCAGCAGCCCGCGGGTGGGGTCTGGAAACACCATATATTTT. It encodes CASSPRVGSGNTIYF.

This clone appeared a single time. The V and J genes are TRBV5-6 and TRBJ2-7; D remains unclear. Germline assignment: CDR1 SGHDT and CDR2 YYEEEE. The CDR3 is made up of 14 amino acids. The V gene lost 4 bases and the J gene lost 0 bases, with 11 bases spanning the gap. As DNA, the CDR3 is TGTGCCAGCAGCCCGAACGGGTACTCCTACGAGCAGTACTTC. This sequence encodes CASSPNGYSYEQYF.